Here is one T cell receptor beta chain with its context. Its antigen remains unknown. The record originates from a study of cytomegalovirus exposure and HLA in healthy donors. Across the study: Prior work identified more than 90 million unique TCR beta sequences in approximately 180 million T cells. Points from the study as a whole: Most of the CMV-associated TCR beta chains (in a later analysis) appeared to be HLA-restricted. Exclusion applied to some V segments, including TRBV6-2 and TRBV6-3, as they were indistinguishable.

The PCR made use of 60 Vbeta and 13 Jbeta primers. Here immunoSEQ multiplex PCR was the method, and the copy in TCRdb shows in-frame clones only, minus some. The repertoire holds 120,000 to 150,000 clones, 73% seen once, with 14% in the top ten. The germline V gene has CDR1 LNHDA and CDR2 SQIVND (reference sequence). This CDR3 region has 15 residues. With 6 bases removed from V and 2 bases from J, the gap between germline ends came to 14 bases. Material for sequencing was PBMCs. The clonotype comes from a human donor in good health. This chain connects TRBV19 to TRBJ2-1; perhaps TRBD1 as D (6 bases). CDR3 amino acids: CASSQNRVAYNEQFF. The CDR3, as DNA: TGTGCCAGTAGCCAAAACAGGGTGGCCTACAATGAGCAGTTCTTC.